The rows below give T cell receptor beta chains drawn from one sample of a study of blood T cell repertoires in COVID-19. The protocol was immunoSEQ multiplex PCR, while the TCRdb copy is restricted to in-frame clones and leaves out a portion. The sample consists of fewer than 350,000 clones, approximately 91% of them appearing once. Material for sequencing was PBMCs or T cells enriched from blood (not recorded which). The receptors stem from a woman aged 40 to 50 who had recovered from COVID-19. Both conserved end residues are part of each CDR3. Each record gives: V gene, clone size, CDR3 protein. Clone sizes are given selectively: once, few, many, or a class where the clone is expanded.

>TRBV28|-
CASSSITGTDTQYF
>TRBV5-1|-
CASSLSTGNTEAFF
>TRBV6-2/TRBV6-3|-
CASSVGRGEINEKLFF
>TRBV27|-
CASSPGRDTGELFF
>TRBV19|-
CASSIWDSQETQYF
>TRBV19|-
CASSIWGVNTEAFF
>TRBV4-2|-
CASSRDPGGNEQYF
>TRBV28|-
CASSLNRGQSAYSNQPQHF
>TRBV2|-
CASSETGWMSNQPQHF
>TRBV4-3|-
CASSQDRDTSNTGELFF
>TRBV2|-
CASSEALPGQPYNEQFF
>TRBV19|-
CASSALRVSTDTQYF
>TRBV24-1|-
CATSDFPQGNYGYTF
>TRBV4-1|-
CASSQGPGTGGSEQFF
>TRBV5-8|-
CASSFRDPNEQFF
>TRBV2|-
CASSAGPADTQYF
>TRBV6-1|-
CASSERRGSTGELFF
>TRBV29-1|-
CSVAINRGTEAFF
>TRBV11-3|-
CASSSWEFETEAFF
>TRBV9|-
CASSPRTASIYEQYF
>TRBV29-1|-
CSVPGSRSYSNQPQHF
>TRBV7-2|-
CASSPDGGDYGYTF
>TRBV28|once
CASAAEGIYGYTF
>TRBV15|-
CATARRGQPQHF
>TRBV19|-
CASSIGGQGAGDTQYF